The 21 T cell receptor beta chains below were found in one sample sequenced in a study of radiotherapy plus CTLA-4 blockade in lung cancer (dated by TCRdb to about 2018). Library generation was performed with the immunoSEQ multiplex PCR assay. Imported from immuneACCESS, the table was reduced by TCRdb to in-frame sequences with V and J called. These copies leave out some clones; in studies compared against another copy, an unresolved V gene accounts for under half, and the cause of the remainder is not known. The sample records about 28,000 clones, around 80% of which are singletons. Clones ranked in the top ten supply just under 8% of the sample. Sequences were derived from peripheral blood, sampled from a patient treated with radiotherapy plus ipilimumab. These receptors originate from a human donor with non-small cell lung cancer who had stable disease on radiotherapy plus ipilimumab.

This chain connects TRBV9 to TRBJ1-1, with TRBD1 matching 8 bases. Per germline, CDR1 SGDLS and CDR2 YYNGEE. This CDR3 spans 14 amino acids. Germline trimming cut 4 bases from V and 2 bases from J; bases unmatched to any gene: 4. The CDR3 DNA reads TGTGCCAGCAGCTCCGGACAGGGTAACACTGAAGCTTTCTTT. The encoded protein is CASSSGQGNTEAFF.

This clone turned up a few times. The J gene is TRBJ1-2, the V gene TRBV28; D is undetermined. The length of the CDR3 is 16 residues. Germline V gives CDR1 MDHEN, CDR2 SYDVKM. V was cut by 2 bases and J by 1 base, with 14 bases left in between. Written as DNA, the CDR3 is TGTGCCAGCAGTTTAAGGGCAGGCGGGTTTAACTATGGCTACACCTTC. Translating gives CASSLRAGGFNYGYTF.

This chain uses TRBV10-3 with TRBJ2-5; D is uncertain. The V end was cut by 2 bases, the J end by 3 bases, with 4 bases between. In germline, CDR1 is ENHRY, CDR2 SYGVKD. This CDR3 region has 12 residues. In DNA, the CDR3 is TGTGCCATCAGTGAGCGTAAAGAGACCCAGTACTTC. Its protein product is CAISERKETQYF.

The chain carries TRBV28 and TRBJ2-1; D not certain. V was clipped by 2 bases and J by 5 bases, with 4 bases between them. Germline assignment: CDR1 MDHEN and CDR2 SYDVKM. The CDR3 runs to 12 residues. The CDR3 DNA reads as TGTGCCAGCAGTTTACTAGACAATGAGCAGTTCTTC. It encodes CASSLLDNEQFF. Drawing the rest from reference TRBV28 and TRBJ2-1, the complete variable domain is DVKVTQSSRYLVKRTGEKVFLECVQDMDHENMFWYRQDPGLGLRLIYFSYDVKMKEKGDIPEGYSVSREKKERFSLILESASTNQTSMYLCASSLLDNEQFFGPGTRLTVL.

The V gene is TRBV9, the J gene TRBJ1-2; 7 bases align to TRBD1. Germline assignment: CDR1 SGDLS and CDR2 YYNGEE. V was clipped by 4 bases and J by 1 base; unmatched bases: 10. The CDR3 has 16 amino acids. CDR3 DNA: TGTGCCAGCAGCCCTGACCGGGACAGTCGTAACTATGGCTACACCTTC. Amino acid sequence: CASSPDRDSRNYGYTF.

The J gene is TRBJ1-6, the V gene TRBV30, with 7 positions matching TRBD1. From germline, CDR1 is GTSNPN and CDR2 SVGIG (reference sequence). The CDR3 length is 14 residues. V was pared by 2 bases and J by 6 bases, with 4 bases of the junction left unmatched. In DNA form, the CDR3 reads TGTGCCTGGAGTAAGGGGGCGCGTAATTCACCCCTCCACTTT. This encodes CAWSKGARNSPLHF. Supplemented by reference TRBV30 and TRBJ1-6, the full variable domain reads SQTIHQWPATLVQPVGSPLSLECTVEGTSNPNLYWYRQAAGRGLQLLFYSVGIGQISSEVPQNLSASRPQDRQFILSSKKLLLSDSGFYLCAWSKGARNSPLHFGNGTRLTVT.

This chain joins TRBV6-1 and TRBJ1-1; D may be TRBD1 (6 bases). Germline CDR1 is MNHNS and CDR2 is SASEGT. Trimming removed 4 bases at V and 5 bases at J, with 11 bases between. The CDR3 runs 13 residues. The CDR3 DNA reads TGTGCCAGCAGTGCAGGGGAGAAAACTGAAGCTTTCTTT. It translates to CASSAGEKTEAFF.

This rearrangement joins TRBV6-5 to TRBJ1-2; D may be TRBD1 (6 bases). CDR1 is MNHEY and CDR2 is SVGAGI in the germline V gene. The CDR3 runs 13 residues. With 5 bases removed from V and 8 bases from J, the gap between germline ends came to 15 bases. The CDR3 protein is CASSLGQIGGYTF. The CDR3 DNA reads TGTGCCAGCAGTCTCGGACAGATTGGGGGCTACACCTTC.

This chain uses TRBV6-1 with TRBJ1-2; D not resolved. The germline V gene has CDR1 MNHNS and CDR2 SASEGT. The germline V and J ends were trimmed by 4 bases and 7 bases, with 10 bases remaining between them. The CDR3 has 12 amino acids. This CDR3 is CASSAATGGYTF. Here the CDR3 DNA reads TGTGCCAGCAGTGCAGCAACTGGTGGCTACACCTTC.

This clone has only a few counts. J is TRBJ1-2 and V is TRBV6-1; D is unclear. Germline lookup yields CDR1 MNHNS and CDR2 SASEGT. Trimming removed 7 bases from V and 0 bases from J, with 12 bases in between. The CDR3 is 14 residues long. The CDR3 DNA follows: TGTGCCAGCATGATCCTGAGCCCTAACTATGGCTACACCTTC. Its translation: CASMILSPNYGYTF.

This clone has a handful of counts. V gene TRBV6-5 combines with J gene TRBJ2-5, with 7 bases fitting TRBD2. After removal of 7 bases from V and 4 bases from J, the junction contained 12 bases not matched to a gene. The V gene's germline CDR1 is MNHEY and CDR2 SVGAGI. The length of the CDR3 is 15 residues. The CDR3 is CASTQTSVRGETQYF. CDR3 nucleotide sequence: TGTGCCAGCACCCAAACTAGCGTTAGGGGAGAGACCCAGTACTTC.

The chain uses TRBV18 and TRBJ1-3; D perhaps matches TRBD1 (5 bases). Looked up from germline, CDR1 is KGHSH and CDR2 is LQKENI. This CDR3 has 16 amino acids. With 6 bases removed from V and 4 bases from J, the gap between germline ends came to 19 bases. The CDR3 sequence: CASSPKAGGSGNTIYF. For the CDR3, the DNA is TGTGCCAGCTCTCCGAAGGCGGGGGGAAGCGGAAACACCATATATTTT.

This clone was recorded a few times. The V and J genes are TRBV7-2 and TRBJ1-3; D call uncertain. CDR3 length: 12 residues. Trimming cost V 5 bases and J 0 bases, with 2 bases left between them. Germline-derived CDR1 and CDR2 are SGHTA and FQGNSA. CDR3 in amino acids: CASSPSGNTIYF. The CDR3 bases are TGTGCCAGCAGCCCCTCTGGAAACACCATATATTTT.

The chain recombines TRBV9 with TRBJ1-4; D uncertain. Germline V gene sequence: CDR1 SGDLS, CDR2 YYNGEE. The ends were cut back, 0 bases at V and 4 bases at J, with 13 bases in the middle. The CDR3 sequence is 16 residues long. CDR3 coding DNA: TGTGCCAGCAGCGTAGAACAAGCCAGTCGTAATGAAAAACTGTTTTTT. It specifies CASSVEQASRNEKLFF. Based on the CDR3 plus reference TRBV9 and TRBJ1-4, the full variable domain is DSGVTQTPKHLITATGQRVTLRCSPRSGDLSVYWYQQSLDQGLQFLIQYYNGEERAKGNILERFSAQQFPDLHSELNLSSLELGDSALYFCASSVEQASRNEKLFFGSGTQLSVL.

The chain carries TRBV28 and TRBJ2-1; no clear D gene. V was pared by 7 bases and J by 1 base, with 5 bases between. Germline CDR1 reads MDHEN; CDR2 reads SYDVKM. The CDR3 spans 12 residues. CDR3 coding DNA: TGTGCCAGCACAGGTTCCTACAATGAGCAGTTCTTC. As protein: CASTGSYNEQFF.

This clone was counted only a few times. The rearrangement uses TRBV29-1 and TRBJ2-1; 9 bases are shared with TRBD2. J lost 6 bases, V lost 4 bases, and 4 bases had no gene match. CDR1 and CDR2 from the germline V gene are SQVTM and ANQGSEA. There are 13 residues in the CDR3. As DNA, the CDR3 is TGCAGCGTTGGGCGGGGGGGGTCCAATGAGCAGTTCTTC. Its protein is CSVGRGGSNEQFF.

Here the CDR3 DNA reads TGCGCCAGCAGCTTGGAAGGGGTTCGGAATCAGCCCCAGCATTTT. It encodes CASSLEGVRNQPQHF. J is TRBJ1-5 and V is TRBV5-1; tentative D call: TRBD1 (5 bases). The CDR3 sequence is 15 residues long. Trimming shortened V by 0 bases and J by 4 bases, and 11 bases separated the two germline ends. CDR1 and CDR2 from the germline V gene are SGHRS and YFSETQ.

This clone came up once. The V gene is TRBV19, the J gene TRBJ1-6; TRBD1 might be the D (5 bases). The CDR3 loop spans 15 amino acids. Trimming cost V 6 bases and J 7 bases, with 16 bases left between them. CDR1 is LNHDA, CDR2 SQIVND, per germline (reference sequence). CDR3 in amino acids: CASSQGRDGNSPLHF. Here the CDR3 DNA reads TGTGCCAGTAGCCAAGGGAGGGACGGAAATTCACCCCTCCACTTT. The entire variable domain, with the rest obtained from reference TRBV19 and TRBJ1-6, is as follows: DGGITQSPKYLFRKEGQNVTLSCEQNLNHDAMYWYRQDPGQGLRLIYYSQIVNDFQKGDIAEGYSVSREKKESFPLTVTSAQKNPTAFYLCASSQGRDGNSPLHFGNGTRLTVT.

V and J are TRBV6-6 and TRBJ1-1; D gene ambiguous. The CDR3 runs to 12 residues. The V gene's germline CDR1 is MNHNY and CDR2 SVGAGI (reference sequence). Trimming cost V 0 bases and J 4 bases, with 3 bases left between them. The chain's CDR3 is CASSYSSTEAFF. DNA of the CDR3: TGTGCCAGCAGTTACTCGAGCACTGAAGCTTTCTTT.

This chain uses TRBV19 with TRBJ1-2; D gene uncertain. The germline V gene has CDR1 LNHDA and CDR2 SQIVND (reference sequence). The V gene lost 4 bases and the J gene lost 1 base, with 16 bases spanning the gap. The CDR3 is 16 amino acids. The CDR3 loop reads CASSNPGLGFNYGYTF. The CDR3, as DNA: TGTGCCAGTAGTAACCCAGGTTTAGGTTTTAACTATGGCTACACCTTC.

The chain carries TRBV6-1 and TRBJ2-3; 8 nucleotides line up with TRBD1. In germline, CDR1 is MNHNS, CDR2 SASEGT. The CDR3 extends over 15 amino acids. With V trimmed by 8 bases and J by 5 bases, 12 bases remained unmatched. CDR3 in DNA: TGTGCCAGCTCGAGTGCGGCAGGGGGCAAAGATACGCAGTATTTT. This sequence encodes CASSSAAGGKDTQYF.